One and the same sample provided the 6 T cell receptor beta chains below, sequenced in a study of T-cell memory formation after mild COVID-19. TCRdb re-derived calls from the 5' RACE reads in MiXCR, one entry per CDR3 protein. The sample lists 100,000 to 150,000 distinct CDR3 sequences; about a sixth were seen once. Sample: PBMCs or a T cell subset sorted from them (not recorded which). The receptors shown here come from a man aged 18-30 years who had mild COVID-19 (a few samples of this study predate the infection). Cell type and time point are not known.

The CDR3 DNA reads as TGTGCCACCAGCTCGAATTTGGGGGGGCGACTTAACACCGGGGAGCTGTTTTTT. Translating gives CATSSNLGGRLNTGELFF. The chain carries TRBV15 and TRBJ2-2, with D possibly matching TRBD2 (7 bases). Germline CDR1 reads LNHNV; CDR2 reads YYDKDF (reference sequence). V gave up 5 bases and J gave up 2 bases, with 21 bases separating them. The CDR3 loop spans 18 amino acids.

The rearrangement uses TRBV7-9 and TRBJ1-1; 8 positions match TRBD1. The CDR3 loop spans 14 amino acids. Trimming cost V 5 bases and J 6 bases; bases outside gene matches: 8. CDR1 and CDR2 (germline): SEHNR, FQNEAQ (reference sequence). For the CDR3, the DNA is TGTGCCAGCAGCCCACGGACAGGGAATGCTGAAGCTTTCTTT. This translates into CASSPRTGNAEAFF.

This clonotype showed up just a few times. V is TRBV29-1 and J is TRBJ2-6; TRBD2 might be the D (6 bases). Germline CDR1 and CDR2: SQVTM and ANQGSEA. CDR3 length equals 13 residues. Trimming shortened V by 7 bases and J by 2 bases, and 9 bases separated the two germline ends. The DNA for the CDR3 is TGCAGCGCTCGGAGGGCTGGGGCCAACGTCCTGACTTTC. Protein sequence: CSARRAGANVLTF.

The chain joins TRBV5-5 to TRBJ1-5; D might be TRBD1 (5 bases). Trimming pared 0 bases from V and 3 bases from J, leaving 13 bases between. Germline CDR1 reads SGHKS; CDR2 reads YYEKEE (reference sequence). CDR3 length equals 16 residues. In DNA, the CDR3 is TGTGCCAGCAGCTTGGTGTCCGGGGCGGTCAATCAGCCCCAGCATTTT. This sequence encodes CASSLVSGAVNQPQHF.

The DNA of the CDR3 is TGTGCCAGCAGCATGAGACAGAGCACCGGGGAGCTGTTTTTT. It translates to CASSMRQSTGELFF. The chain recombines TRBV7-2 with TRBJ2-2, with D possibly being TRBD1 (5 bases). Looked up from germline, CDR1 is SGHTA and CDR2 is FQGNSA. CDR3 size: 14 residues. Trimming left V 5 bases short and J 4 bases short, with 11 bases between.

The table lists this clonotype with many counts. This chain connects TRBV3-1 to TRBJ2-7; 7 bases fit TRBD1. CDR3 length equals 14 residues. Germline CDR1 and CDR2: LGHDT and YNNKEL (reference sequence). With V trimmed by 4 bases and J by 2 bases, 5 bases remained unmatched. For the CDR3, the DNA is TGTGCCAGCAGCCCTTGGGACAGAACCTACGAGCAGTACTTC. As protein: CASSPWDRTYEQYF.